These 22 T cell receptor beta chains came from one sample sequenced in a study of T cell repertoires in cytomegalovirus infection. TCRdb re-called the reads with MiXCR, one entry per CDR3 protein. The data show around 530,000 distinct CDR3 sequences, with 16% seen just once and roughly a quarter held by the top ten. What was sequenced was CD8+ T cells from PBMCs. All receptors come from a human donor in good health (CMV status not recorded). Some clones in this sample may be carry-over from other donors' samples.

This clonotype was recorded at least ten times. The gene calls are TRBV6-1 and TRBJ1-4, with D unclear. V was shortened by 5 bases and J by 3 bases, with 13 bases between the two germline ends. CDR1 is MNHNS, CDR2 SASEGT, per germline. CDR3 length equals 15 residues. In DNA form, the CDR3 reads TGTGCCAGCAGTTTCCGGGCCGGGGCTAATGAAAAACTGTTTTTT. It encodes CASSFRAGANEKLFF.

The rearrangement uses TRBV19 and TRBJ1-1; D is unresolved. Germline values: CDR1 LNHDA, CDR2 SQIVND (reference sequence). V lost 7 bases and J lost 5, with 14 bases in between. The CDR3 extends over 13 amino acids. The CDR3 DNA reads as TGTGCCAGTACCCTGAGAGGGAGTACTGAAGCTTTCTTT. Amino acid sequence: CASTLRGSTEAFF.

This clonotype showed up many times. The chain uses TRBV7-9 and TRBJ1-5, with D unclear. The CDR3 is 12 amino acids. Trimming cost V 2 bases and J 10 bases, with 9 bases left between them. The germline V gene encodes CDR1 SEHNR and CDR2 FQNEAQ (reference sequence). Here the CDR3 reads CASSLPGSPQHF. The CDR3, as DNA: TGTGCCAGCAGCTTACCGGGAAGCCCCCAGCATTTT.

There are many counts of this clonotype. This rearrangement joins TRBV6-5 to TRBJ2-7; D is ambiguous. Germline-derived CDR1 and CDR2 are MNHEY and SVGAGI. Trimming left V 0 bases short and J 5 bases short, with 14 bases between. The length of the CDR3 is 15 residues. Here the CDR3 DNA reads TGTGCCAGCAGTTACTCGGCAGGCGGTCTGAACGAGCAGTACTTC. Its translation is CASSYSAGGLNEQYF.

This clonotype was seen repeatedly, ten times or more. J is TRBJ2-7 and V is TRBV6-5; D is uncertain. V lost 6 bases and J 0 bases, leaving 12 bases between the germline ends. CDR1 is MNHEY, CDR2 SVGAGI, per germline. The length of the CDR3 is 14 residues. The chain's CDR3 is CASSPGYSSYEQYF. The CDR3 DNA reads as TGTGCCAGCAGCCCTGGATATTCCTCCTACGAGCAGTACTTC.

This clonotype came up many times. The rearrangement joins TRBV7-6 to TRBJ2-7, with a possible D match to TRBD1 (6 bases). This CDR3 contains 16 residues. V was pared by 4 bases and J by 2 bases, with 18 bases between. The V gene's germline CDR1 is SGHVS and CDR2 FNYEAQ. Here the CDR3 reads CASSSHREIGTYEQYF. The CDR3 nucleotides are TGTGCCAGCAGCTCTCACAGGGAAATAGGTACCTACGAGCAGTACTTC.

This clonotype was observed a handful of times. The chain joins TRBV2 to TRBJ1-4; maybe TRBD1 (5 bases). The germline CDR1 and CDR2 sequences are SNHLY and FYNNEI. V was pared by 6 bases and J by 1 base, with 15 bases between. The CDR3 runs 16 residues. The CDR3 sequence is CASRALQDGTNEKLFF. The CDR3 DNA follows: TGTGCCAGCAGGGCTTTACAGGACGGAACTAATGAAAAACTGTTTTTT.

The rearrangement uses TRBV27 and TRBJ2-7; D call uncertain. Germline CDR1 is MNHEY and CDR2 is SMNVEV (reference sequence). Trimming removed 6 bases at V and 1 base at J, with 13 bases between. The CDR3 is made up of 14 amino acids. CDR3: CASSVIHESYEQYF. The DNA of the CDR3 is TGTGCCAGCAGCGTAATTCACGAATCCTACGAGCAGTACTTC.

This clonotype showed up just a few times. CDR3 coding DNA: TGCAGTGCTAGAGAGACAGGACCATCCTACGAGCAGTACTTC. Residues: CSARETGPSYEQYF. The chain recombines TRBV20-1 with TRBJ2-7; TRBD1 is a possible D gene (6 bases). Germline CDR1 DFQATT, CDR2 SNEGSKA (reference sequence). The CDR3 spans 14 residues. Trimming shortened V by 0 bases and J by 1 base, and 10 bases separated the two germline ends.

This clonotype was observed many times. The chain couples TRBV19 to TRBJ2-7; perhaps D is TRBD1 or TRBD2 (5 bases each). Trimming stripped 7 bases from V and 0 bases from J, with 10 bases between. The length of the CDR3 is 13 residues. Per germline, CDR1 LNHDA and CDR2 SQIVND (reference sequence). This CDR3 is CASKGTASYEQYF. For the CDR3, the DNA is TGTGCCAGTAAAGGGACGGCCTCCTACGAGCAGTACTTC.

This clonotype has ten or more counts. This CDR3 reads CASSFGIAGPNTEAFF. The DNA for the CDR3 is TGTGCCAGCAGTTTTGGGATCGCTGGGCCGAACACTGAAGCTTTCTTT. The chain joins TRBV12-3 or TRBV12-4 to TRBJ1-1; D call uncertain. Trimming took 3 bases from V and 1 from J, leaving 15 bases between them. CDR3 length: 16 amino acids.

This clonotype was detected ten times or more. This chain connects TRBV5-5 to TRBJ2-6; D not certain. The V gene lost 6 bases and the J gene lost 3 bases, with 7 bases spanning the gap. Germline assignment: CDR1 SGHKS and CDR2 YYEKEE (reference sequence). The CDR3 covers 13 residues. The CDR3, as DNA: TGTGCCAGCATCGGGCATGGGGCCAACGTCCTGACTTTC. Translated, it gives CASIGHGANVLTF.

This clonotype has ten or more counts. This sequence joins TRBV7-9 and TRBJ2-2; possibly TRBD2 for D (5 bases). The germline gives CDR1 SEHNR, CDR2 FQNEAQ (reference sequence). Trimming pared 7 bases from V and 6 bases from J, leaving 12 bases between. The CDR3 extends over 13 amino acids. This chain's CDR3 is CASTGEKPGELFF. In DNA form, the CDR3 reads TGTGCCAGCACTGGGGAGAAACCCGGGGAGCTGTTTTTT.

In its sample, this clonotype was seen many times. This rearrangement joins TRBV10-2 to TRBJ2-7; perhaps TRBD1 as D (5 bases). The CDR3 extends over 12 amino acids. The ends were cut back, 6 bases at V and 3 bases at J, with 9 bases in the middle. Germline values: CDR1 WSHSY, CDR2 SAAADI. CDR3 sequence: CASSVDSYEQYF. The CDR3 DNA follows: TGCGCCAGCAGCGTTGACAGCTACGAGCAGTACTTC.

This clonotype appeared many times. The genes are TRBV12-3 or TRBV12-4 and TRBJ2-1, with D unresolved. The V end was cut by 0 bases, the J end by 10 bases, with 4 bases between. The CDR3 has 11 amino acids. CDR3 nucleotides: TGTGCCAGCAGTTTAGCGTGGGAGCAGTTCTTC. This encodes CASSLAWEQFF.

This clonotype was seen a few times. This rearrangement joins TRBV27 to TRBJ1-2; D is unresolved. Germline-derived CDR1 and CDR2 are MNHEY and SMNVEV (reference sequence). The CDR3 is 13 residues long. V gave up 10 bases and J gave up 1 base, with 13 bases separating them. CDR3 protein: CATRREGNYGYTF. CDR3 sequence (DNA): TGTGCCACCCGGAGGGAGGGTAACTATGGCTACACCTTC.

V gene TRBV5-6 combines with J gene TRBJ2-5; 10 bases are shared with TRBD1. CDR1 is SGHDT and CDR2 is YYEEEE in the germline V gene. J gave up 2 bases and V 6 bases, and 10 bases lay outside the gene matches. The CDR3 length is 16 residues. This CDR3 reads CASTFGDRGLQETQYF. For the CDR3, the DNA is TGTGCCAGCACCTTCGGGGACAGGGGTCTTCAAGAGACCCAGTACTTC.

This clonotype was counted at least ten times. The chain joins TRBV14 to TRBJ2-1, with 12 nucleotides matching TRBD2. CDR1 and CDR2 (germline): SGHDN, FVKESK. The ends lost 2 bases at V and 8 bases at J; junction bases unmatched: 4. This CDR3 spans 15 amino acids. The CDR3 bases are TGTGCCAGCAGCCAACTAGCGGGAGGGCAGGATGAGCAGTTCTTC. It is translated as CASSQLAGGQDEQFF.

This clonotype was observed many times. The chain is built from TRBV7-9 and TRBJ1-1; tentative D call: TRBD1 (5 bases). Germline values: CDR1 SEHNR, CDR2 FQNEAQ (reference sequence). Trimming pared 3 bases from V and 0 bases from J, leaving 11 bases between. The CDR3 contains 15 residues. DNA for the CDR3: TGTGCCAGCAGCTTCATCGGGACGGTGAACACTGAAGCTTTCTTT. It is translated as CASSFIGTVNTEAFF.

This clonotype has at least ten counts. This sequence joins TRBV11-2 and TRBJ2-2; 9 bases agree with TRBD2. The CDR3 covers 17 residues. With 0 bases clipped from V and 6 bases from J, the junction kept 8 bases outside the gene matches. The germline V gene encodes CDR1 SGHAT and CDR2 FQNNGV. Here the CDR3 reads CASSLEWAGGPAGELFF. The DNA for the CDR3 is TGTGCCAGCAGCTTAGAATGGGCGGGAGGGCCCGCCGGGGAGCTGTTTTTT.

The chain recombines TRBV4-1 with TRBJ2-1, with D tentatively TRBD2 (5 bases). V shed 0 bases and J shed 8 bases, with 17 bases lying between them. Germline lookup yields CDR1 MGHRA and CDR2 YSYEKL. CDR3 length equals 16 residues. The CDR3 loop reads CASSQETRVATHEQFF. The DNA for the CDR3 is TGCGCCAGCAGCCAAGAGACGAGGGTGGCCACGCATGAGCAGTTCTTC.

This clonotype was recorded many times. This chain connects TRBV7-2 to TRBJ2-1; 9 bases are a match to TRBD2. The CDR3 covers 15 residues. Germline V gene data show CDR1 as SGHTA and CDR2 as FQGNSA. The trim removed 5 bases at V and 4 bases at J, leaving 6 bases unmatched. CDR3 residues: CASSLRTSVYNEQFF. In nucleotides, the CDR3 is TGTGCCAGCAGCCTCCGGACTAGCGTTTACAATGAGCAGTTCTTC.